This T cell receptor (beta chain) appears in the sequencing data of a study of shared clonotypes between healthy human individuals. Whole-study context: CD4 naive cells filled three plates per donor, CD4 memory three, CD8 naive two and CD8 memory one.

The CDR3 runs to 18 residues. The germline gives CDR1 MRHNA, CDR2 SNTAGT. After removal of 2 bases from V and 2 bases from J, the junction contained 14 bases not matched to a gene. For this clone: Its antigen remains unknown.

Each donor was a Caucasian adult residing in Nashville, Tennessee. Naive CD4+ cells were CD45RA-selected; the remaining cells were memory. General observations from the study: Generation probability values for non-shared clonotypes were lower than those for clonotypes shared by all four donors.

Method: immunoSEQ multiplex PCR; TCRdb's copy keeps in-frame clones and lacks some. The sample carries over a million clones, around 97% recorded once. J is TRBJ1-2 and V is TRBV6-4, with 7 bases that match TRBD1. Sequencing was done on a sample of naive CD4+ T cells sorted from blood. Subset indicated: CD45RA+ positively selected. The source of this sequence is a man aged 30 to 39 in good health. The CDR3 spells CASSDHSKVSRGNYGYTF. The CDR3 bases are TGTGCCAGCAGTGACCACTCGAAGGTATCCAGGGGGAACTATGGCTACACCTTC.